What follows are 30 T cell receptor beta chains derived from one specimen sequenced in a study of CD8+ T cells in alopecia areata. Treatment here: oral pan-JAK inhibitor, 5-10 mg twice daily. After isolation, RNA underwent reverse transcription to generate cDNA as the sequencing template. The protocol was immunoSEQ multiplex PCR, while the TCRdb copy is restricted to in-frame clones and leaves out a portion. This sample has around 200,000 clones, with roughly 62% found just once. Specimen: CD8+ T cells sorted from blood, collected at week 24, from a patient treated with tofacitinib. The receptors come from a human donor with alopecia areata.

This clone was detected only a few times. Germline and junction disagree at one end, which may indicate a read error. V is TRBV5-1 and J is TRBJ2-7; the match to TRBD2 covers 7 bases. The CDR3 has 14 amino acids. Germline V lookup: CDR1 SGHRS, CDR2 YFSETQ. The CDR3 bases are TGTGCCAGCAGCCAAAGCGGGGCCTTCAGCGAGCAGTACTTC. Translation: CASSQSGAFSEQYF.

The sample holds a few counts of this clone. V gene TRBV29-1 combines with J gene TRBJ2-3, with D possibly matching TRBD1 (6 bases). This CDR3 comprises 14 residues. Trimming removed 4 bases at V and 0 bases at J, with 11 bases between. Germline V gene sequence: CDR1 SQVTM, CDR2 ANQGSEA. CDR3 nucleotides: TGCAGCGTTGTTAGGGACACCAGCACAGATACGCAGTATTTT. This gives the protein CSVVRDTSTDTQYF.

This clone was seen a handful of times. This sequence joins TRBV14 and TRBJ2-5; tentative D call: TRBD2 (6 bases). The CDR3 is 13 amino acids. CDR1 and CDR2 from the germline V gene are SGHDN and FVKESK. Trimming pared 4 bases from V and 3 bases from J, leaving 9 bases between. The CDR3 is CASSLGLEETQYF. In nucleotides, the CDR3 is TGTGCCAGCAGCCTGGGACTTGAAGAGACCCAGTACTTC.

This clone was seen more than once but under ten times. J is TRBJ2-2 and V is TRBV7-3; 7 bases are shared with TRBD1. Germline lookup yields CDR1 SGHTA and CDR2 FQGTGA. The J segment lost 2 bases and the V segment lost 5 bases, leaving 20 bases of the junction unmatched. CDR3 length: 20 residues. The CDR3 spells CASSNKPDRVPLLNTGELFF. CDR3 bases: TGTGCCAGCAGCAATAAGCCCGACAGGGTGCCCTTACTAAACACCGGGGAGCTGTTTTTT.

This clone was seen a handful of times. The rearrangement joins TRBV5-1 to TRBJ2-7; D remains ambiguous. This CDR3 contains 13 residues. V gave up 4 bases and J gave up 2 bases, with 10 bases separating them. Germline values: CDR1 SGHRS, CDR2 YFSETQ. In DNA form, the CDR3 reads TGCGCCAGCAGCCCGGCCGCACCCTACGAGCAGTACTTC. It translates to CASSPAAPYEQYF.

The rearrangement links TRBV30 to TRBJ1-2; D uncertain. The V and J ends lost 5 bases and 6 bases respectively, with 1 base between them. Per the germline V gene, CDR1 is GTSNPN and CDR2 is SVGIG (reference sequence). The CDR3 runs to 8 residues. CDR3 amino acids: CAWDGYTF. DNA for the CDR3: TGTGCCTGGGATGGCTACACCTTC.

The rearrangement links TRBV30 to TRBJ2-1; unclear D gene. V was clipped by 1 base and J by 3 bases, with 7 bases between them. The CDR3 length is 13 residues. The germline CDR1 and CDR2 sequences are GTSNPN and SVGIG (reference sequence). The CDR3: CAWSDSGYNEQFF. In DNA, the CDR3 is TGTGCCTGGAGTGATTCTGGCTACAATGAGCAGTTCTTC.

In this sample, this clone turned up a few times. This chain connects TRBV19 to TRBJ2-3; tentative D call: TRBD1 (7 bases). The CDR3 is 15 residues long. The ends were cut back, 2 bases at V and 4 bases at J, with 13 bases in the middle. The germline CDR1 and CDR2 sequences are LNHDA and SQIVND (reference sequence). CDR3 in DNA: TGTGCCAGTAGTATATCAGGGGGGATGGCAGATACGCAGTATTTT. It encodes CASSISGGMADTQYF. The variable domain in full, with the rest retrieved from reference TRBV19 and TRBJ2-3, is DGGITQSPKYLFRKEGQNVTLSCEQNLNHDAMYWYRQDPGQGLRLIYYSQIVNDFQKGDIAEGYSVSREKKESFPLTVTSAQKNPTAFYLCASSISGGMADTQYFGPGTRLTVL.

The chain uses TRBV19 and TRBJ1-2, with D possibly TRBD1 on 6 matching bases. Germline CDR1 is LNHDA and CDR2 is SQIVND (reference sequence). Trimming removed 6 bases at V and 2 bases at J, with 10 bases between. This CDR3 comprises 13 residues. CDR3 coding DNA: TGTGCCAGTAGGGACAGTCCGAACTATGGCTACACCTTC. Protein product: CASRDSPNYGYTF.

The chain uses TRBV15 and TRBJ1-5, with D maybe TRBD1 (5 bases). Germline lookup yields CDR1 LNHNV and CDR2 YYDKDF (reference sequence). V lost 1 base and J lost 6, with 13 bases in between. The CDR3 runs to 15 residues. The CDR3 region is CATSRGKTASQPQHF. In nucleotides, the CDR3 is TGTGCCACCAGCAGAGGGAAGACAGCTAGTCAGCCCCAGCATTTT.

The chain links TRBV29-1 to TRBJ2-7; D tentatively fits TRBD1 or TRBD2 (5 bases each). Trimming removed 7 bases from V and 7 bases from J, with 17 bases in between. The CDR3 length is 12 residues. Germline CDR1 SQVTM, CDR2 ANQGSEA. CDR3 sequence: CSGGRDHREQYF. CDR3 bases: TGCAGCGGGGGCCGGGACCACAGGGAGCAGTACTTC.

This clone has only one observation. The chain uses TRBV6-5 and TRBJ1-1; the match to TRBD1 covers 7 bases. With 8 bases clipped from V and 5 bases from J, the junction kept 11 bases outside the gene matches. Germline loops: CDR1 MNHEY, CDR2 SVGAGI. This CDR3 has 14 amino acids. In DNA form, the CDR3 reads TGTGCCAGCCTCTATAAGGGGGCCGGGACTGAAGCTTTCTTT. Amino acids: CASLYKGAGTEAFF.

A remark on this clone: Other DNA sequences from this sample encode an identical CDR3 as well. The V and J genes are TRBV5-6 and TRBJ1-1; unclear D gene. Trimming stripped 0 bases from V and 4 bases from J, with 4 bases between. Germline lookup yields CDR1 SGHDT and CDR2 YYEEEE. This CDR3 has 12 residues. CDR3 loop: CASSLGSTEAFF. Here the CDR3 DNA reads TGTGCCAGCAGCTTGGGTTCCACTGAAGCTTTCTTT.

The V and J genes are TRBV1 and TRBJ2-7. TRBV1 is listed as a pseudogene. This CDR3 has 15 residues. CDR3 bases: TGCACCAGCAGCCAAGATCGTGGGTCTTCCTACGAGCAGTACTTC. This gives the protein CTSSQDRGSSYEQYF.

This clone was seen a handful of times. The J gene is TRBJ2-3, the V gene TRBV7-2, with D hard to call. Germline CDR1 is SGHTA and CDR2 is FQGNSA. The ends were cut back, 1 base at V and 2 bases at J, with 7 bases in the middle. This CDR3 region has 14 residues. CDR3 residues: CASSLVWPTDTQYF. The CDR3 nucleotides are TGTGCCAGCAGCTTAGTCTGGCCCACAGATACGCAGTATTTT. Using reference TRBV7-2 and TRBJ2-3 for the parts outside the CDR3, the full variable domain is GAGVSQSPSNKVTEKGKDVELRCDPISGHTALYWYRQSLGQGLEFLIYFQGNSAPDKSGLPSDRFSAERTGGSVSTLTIQRTQQEDSAVYLCASSLVWPTDTQYFGPGTRLTVL.

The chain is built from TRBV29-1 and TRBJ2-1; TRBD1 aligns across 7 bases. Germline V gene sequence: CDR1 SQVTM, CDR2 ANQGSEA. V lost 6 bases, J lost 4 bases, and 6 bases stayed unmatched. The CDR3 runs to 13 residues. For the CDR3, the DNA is TGCAGCGTAGACAGGGAACCTTACAATGAGCAGTTCTTC. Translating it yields CSVDREPYNEQFF.

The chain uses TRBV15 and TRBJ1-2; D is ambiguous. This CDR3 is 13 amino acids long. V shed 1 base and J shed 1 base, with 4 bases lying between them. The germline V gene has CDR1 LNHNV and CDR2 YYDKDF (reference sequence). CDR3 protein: CATSRVLNYGYTF. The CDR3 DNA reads TGTGCCACCAGCAGAGTACTTAACTATGGCTACACCTTC.

The CDR3 DNA reads as TGTGCCAGCCAACAGGGGGTGAACACTGAAGCTTTCTTT. Its translation is CASQQGVNTEAFF. V and J are TRBV7-2 and TRBJ1-1, with TRBD1 identical over 8 bases. CDR1 and CDR2 (germline): SGHTA, FQGNSA. The CDR3 sequence is 13 residues long. Losses at the gene ends were 8 bases for V and 0 bases for J; bases not matched to a gene: 2.

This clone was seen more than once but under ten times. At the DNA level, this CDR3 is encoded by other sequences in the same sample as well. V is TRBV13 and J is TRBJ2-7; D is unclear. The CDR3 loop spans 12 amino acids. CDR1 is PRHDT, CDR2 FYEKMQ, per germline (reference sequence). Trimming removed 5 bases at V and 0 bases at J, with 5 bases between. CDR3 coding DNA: TGTGCCAGCAGCCTAAGCTCCTACGAGCAGTACTTC. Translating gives CASSLSSYEQYF.

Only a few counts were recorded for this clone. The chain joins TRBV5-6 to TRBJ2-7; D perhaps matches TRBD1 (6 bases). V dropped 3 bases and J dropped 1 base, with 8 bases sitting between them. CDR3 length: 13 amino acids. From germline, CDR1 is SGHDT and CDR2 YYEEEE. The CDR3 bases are TGTGCCAGCAGCTATACAGGGTCCTACGAGCAGTACTTC. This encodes CASSYTGSYEQYF.

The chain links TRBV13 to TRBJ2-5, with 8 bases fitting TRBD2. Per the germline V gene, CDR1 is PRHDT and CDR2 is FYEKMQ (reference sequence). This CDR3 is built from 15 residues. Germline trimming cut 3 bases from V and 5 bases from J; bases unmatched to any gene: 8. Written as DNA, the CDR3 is TGTGCCAGCAGCTTGGGTAGCGGGGTGCACGAGACCCAGTACTTC. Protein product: CASSLGSGVHETQYF.

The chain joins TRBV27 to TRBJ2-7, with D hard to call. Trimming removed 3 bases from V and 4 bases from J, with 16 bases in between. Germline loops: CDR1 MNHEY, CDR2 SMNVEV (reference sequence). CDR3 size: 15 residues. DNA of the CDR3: TGTGCCAGCAGTTTGGGTCCCAACCAAGTTTACGAGCAGTACTTC. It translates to CASSLGPNQVYEQYF.

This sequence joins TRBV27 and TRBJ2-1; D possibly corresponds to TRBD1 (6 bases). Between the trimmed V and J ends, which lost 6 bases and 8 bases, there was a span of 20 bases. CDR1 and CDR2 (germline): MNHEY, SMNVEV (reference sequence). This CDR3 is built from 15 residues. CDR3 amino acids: CASSDRGLNRDEQFF. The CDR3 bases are TGTGCCAGCAGCGACCGGGGCTTGAACAGGGATGAGCAGTTCTTC.

The CDR3 DNA sequence: TGTGCCAGCAGTGAAGGGGCTACCTACGAGCAGTACTTC. Its protein product is CASSEGATYEQYF. The chain links TRBV2 to TRBJ2-7; no clear D gene. The V end was cut by 1 base, the J end by 2 bases, with 6 bases between. Germline CDR1 is SNHLY and CDR2 is FYNNEI. The CDR3 is 13 amino acids.

The CDR3 spells CSVELSGQLNTEAFF. In nucleotides, the CDR3 is TGCAGCGTTGAACTCTCTGGACAGTTGAACACTGAAGCTTTCTTT. The J gene is TRBJ1-1, the V gene TRBV29-1, with D perhaps TRBD1 (6 bases). Germline values: CDR1 SQVTM, CDR2 ANQGSEA. The CDR3 loop spans 15 amino acids. Trimming shortened V by 2 bases and J by 0 bases, and 13 bases separated the two germline ends.

The CDR3 region has the DNA TGTGCCAGCAGCGTAGGGGTTGAGCAGTTCTTC. This sequence encodes CASSVGVEQFF. V and J are TRBV9 and TRBJ2-1; no definite D call. This CDR3 has 11 residues. CDR1 and CDR2 from the germline V gene are SGDLS and YYNGEE. V was cut by 0 bases and J by 9 bases, with 4 bases left in between.

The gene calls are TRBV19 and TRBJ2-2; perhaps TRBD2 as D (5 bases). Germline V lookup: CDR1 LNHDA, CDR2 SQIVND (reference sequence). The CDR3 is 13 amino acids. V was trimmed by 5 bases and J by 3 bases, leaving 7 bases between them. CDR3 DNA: TGTGCCAGTAGTCCACTAGACACCGGGGAGCTGTTTTTT. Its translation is CASSPLDTGELFF.

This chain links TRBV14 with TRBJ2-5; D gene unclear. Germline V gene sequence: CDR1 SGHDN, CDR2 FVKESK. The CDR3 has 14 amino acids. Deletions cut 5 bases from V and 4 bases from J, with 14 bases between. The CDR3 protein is CASSSGPTRETQYF. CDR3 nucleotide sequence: TGTGCCAGCAGCTCCGGACCTACAAGAGAGACCCAGTACTTC.

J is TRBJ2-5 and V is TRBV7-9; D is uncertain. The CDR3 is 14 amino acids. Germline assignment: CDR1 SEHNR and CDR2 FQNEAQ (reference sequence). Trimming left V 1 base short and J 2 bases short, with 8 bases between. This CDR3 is CASSLVSLQETQYF. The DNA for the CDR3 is TGTGCCAGCAGCTTAGTTTCCTTACAAGAGACCCAGTACTTC.

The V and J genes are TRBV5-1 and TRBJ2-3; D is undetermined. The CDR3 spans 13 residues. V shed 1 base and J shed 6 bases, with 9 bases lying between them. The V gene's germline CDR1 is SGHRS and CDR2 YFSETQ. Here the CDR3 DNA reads TGCGCCAGCAGCTTGTACCTCGGGGATACGCAGTATTTT. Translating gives CASSLYLGDTQYF.